This T cell receptor (beta chain) was captured by sequencing in a study of tumor-infiltrating lymphocytes in primary liver carcinoma. Looking at the study overall: Read depth, roughly 3.5 to 8 million productive TCRbeta reads, did not differ significantly between tissues.

The authors took blood RNA from unsorted whole blood and also extracted germline DNA. There are a few counts of this clonotype. Synthesis of TCR beta cDNA was carried out from about 0.55 ug total RNA with a constant-region primer. Employing slightly modified ARM-PCR, three nested multiplex PCR rounds were run, and these gave rise to the TCR beta libraries. Use of TRBV1-TRBV30 forward primers with a C-beta reverse primer characterized the first two PCR rounds, which lasted about 9 cycles each. TCRdb reanalysed the multiplex PCR reads using MiXCR and keeps one entry per CDR3 protein. The table has some 200,000 distinct CDR3 sequences, about 61% seen once. This CDR3 region has 16 residues. Trimming cost V 1 base and J 0 bases; bases outside gene matches: 4.

The sample was peripheral blood. The rearrangement links TRBV12-3 or TRBV12-4 to TRBJ2-3; 7 bases are a match to TRBD1. This clonotype was obtained from a woman in her sixties or seventies with primary liver carcinoma and hepatitis B virus infection. CDR3: CASSLDRQGSTDTQYF. The CDR3 DNA reads as TGTGCCAGCAGTTTAGACAGACAGGGAAGCACAGATACGCAGTATTTT.